This TCR beta chain emerged from a study of shared clonotypes between healthy human individuals. In the case of this clone: The sample carries other DNA sequences with the same CDR3.

The table came from immunoSEQ multiplex PCR; TCRdb's copy has only in-frame clones and leaves some out. The table shows about 2 million clones, with about 95% occurring only once. CD45RO-negative cells were positively selected for CCR7, leaving out terminally differentiated effector memory CD45RA+ cells. Input material: naive CD8+ T cells sorted from blood. The TCR originated in a man younger than 35 in good health.

CDR3: CASSWGNSYEQYF. CDR3 in DNA: TGTGCCAGCAGTTGGGGTAATTCCTACGAGCAGTACTTC. The V and J genes are TRBV5-6 and TRBJ2-7, with no clear D. Germline CDR1 reads SGHDT; CDR2 reads YYEEEE. V lost 5 bases and J 1 base, leaving 10 bases between the germline ends. The CDR3 extends over 13 amino acids.